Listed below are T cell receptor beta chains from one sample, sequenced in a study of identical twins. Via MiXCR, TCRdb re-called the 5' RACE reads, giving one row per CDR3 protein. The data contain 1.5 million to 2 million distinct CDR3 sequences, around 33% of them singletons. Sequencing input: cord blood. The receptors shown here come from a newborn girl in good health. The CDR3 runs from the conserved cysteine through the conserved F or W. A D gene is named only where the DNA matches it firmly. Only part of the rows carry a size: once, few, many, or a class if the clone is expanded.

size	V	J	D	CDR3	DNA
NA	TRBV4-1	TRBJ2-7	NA	CASSPLVFPAAGEQYF	TGCGCCAGCAGCCCCCTTGTATTTCCTGCCGCGGGCGAGCAGTACTTC
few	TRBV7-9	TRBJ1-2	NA	CASSLTQGTGYTF	TGTGCCAGCAGCTTAACACAGGGAACCGGCTACACCTTC
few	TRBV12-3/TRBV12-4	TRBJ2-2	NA	CASSPSYTGELFF	TGTGCCAGCAGTCCTTCCTACACCGGGGAGCTGTTTTTT
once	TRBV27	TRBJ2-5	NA	CASSLGEDEQYF	TGTGCCAGCAGTTTAGGGGAAGATGAGCAGTACTTC
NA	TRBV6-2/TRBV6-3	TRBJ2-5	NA	CASSRSTETQYF	TGTGCCAGCAGCCGATCTACGGAGACCCAGTACTTC
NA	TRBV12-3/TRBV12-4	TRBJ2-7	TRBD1	CASRIGPYGRGRSDEQYF	TGTGCCAGCAGGATAGGGCCCTATGGCAGGGGGCGCAGCGACGAGCAGTACTTC
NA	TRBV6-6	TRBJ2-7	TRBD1	CASSYRQGYYEQYF	TGTGCCAGCAGTTACAGACAGGGGTACTACGAGCAGTACTTC
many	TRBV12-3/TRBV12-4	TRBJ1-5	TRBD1	CASSRQGGGNQPQHF	TGTGCCAGCAGTCGACAGGGTGGAGGCAATCAGCCCCAGCATTTT
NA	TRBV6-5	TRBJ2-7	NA	CASNPQALPTYEQYF	TGTGCCAGCAATCCCCAGGCCCTACCCACCTACGAGCAGTACTTC
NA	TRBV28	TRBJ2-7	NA	CASAQLAVYEQYF	TGTGCCAGCGCCCAACTAGCAGTTTACGAGCAGTACTTC
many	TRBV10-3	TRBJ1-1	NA	CAISEGQNTEAFF	TGTGCCATCAGTGAGGGACAGAACACTGAAGCTTTCTTT
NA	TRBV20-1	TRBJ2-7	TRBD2	CSASQRGDLSYEQYF	TGCAGCGCGTCCCAGCGGGGGGATTTGTCCTACGAGCAGTACTTC
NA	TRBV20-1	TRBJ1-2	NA	CSARGAGNYGYTF	TGCAGTGCTAGGGGGGCGGGGAACTATGGCTACACCTTC
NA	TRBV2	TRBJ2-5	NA	CASSEAVGIQETQYF	TGTGCCAGCAGTGAAGCAGTTGGAATCCAAGAGACCCAGTACTTC
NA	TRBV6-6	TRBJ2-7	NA	CTSSPTIGSPYEQYF	TGTACCAGCAGTCCTACGATCGGGAGTCCCTACGAGCAGTACTTC
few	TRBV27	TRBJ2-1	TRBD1	CASSRQGASEQFF	TGTGCCAGCAGTAGACAGGGCGCTTCTGAGCAGTTCTTC
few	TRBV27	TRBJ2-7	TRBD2	CASSQPTSGGYEQYF	TGTGCCAGCAGTCAACCTACTAGCGGGGGCTACGAGCAGTACTTC
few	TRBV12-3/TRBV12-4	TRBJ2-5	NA	CASIKLEGGDPNNEQYF	TGTGCCAGCATAAAATTAGAGGGAGGTGACCCAAACAATGAGCAGTACTTC
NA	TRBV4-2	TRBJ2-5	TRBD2	CASSQRGTSGQETQYF	TGTGCCAGCAGCCAACGCGGGACTAGCGGACAAGAGACCCAGTACTTC
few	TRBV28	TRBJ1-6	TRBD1	CASSLTTGVYNSPLHF	TGTGCCAGCAGCCTAACAACAGGGGTCTATAATTCACCCCTCCACTTT